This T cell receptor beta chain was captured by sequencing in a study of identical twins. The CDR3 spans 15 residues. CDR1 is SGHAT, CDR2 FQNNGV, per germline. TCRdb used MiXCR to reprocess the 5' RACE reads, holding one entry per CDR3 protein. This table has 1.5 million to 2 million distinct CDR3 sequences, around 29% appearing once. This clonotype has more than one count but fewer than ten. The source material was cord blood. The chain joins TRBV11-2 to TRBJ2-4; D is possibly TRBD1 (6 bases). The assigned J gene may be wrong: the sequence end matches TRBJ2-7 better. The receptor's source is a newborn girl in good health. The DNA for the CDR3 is TGTGCCAGCAGCTTAAGTTTGGCACAGGGTGACGAGCAGTACTTC. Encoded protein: CASSLSLAQGDEQYF.